The 20 T cell receptor beta chains presented below share a single source sample, sequenced in a study of Graves' ophthalmopathy and Graves' hyperthyroidism. TCR beta CDR3 regions were amplified from RNA transcripts. HTBI primers were used in a first-round RT-PCR, which preceded a second-round multiplex PCR. In TCRdb, the multiplex PCR reads were re-called with MiXCR into one record per CDR3 protein. This sample has roughly 420,000 distinct CDR3 sequences, with 20% to 25% found just once. The material sequenced was peripheral blood. All receptors come from a woman between 18 and 29 years old with stable Graves' hyperthyroidism.

In this sample, this clonotype turned up many times. The V gene is TRBV19, the J gene TRBJ1-5; 9 nucleotides align to TRBD1. The CDR3 sequence is 15 residues long. With 4 bases clipped from V and 1 base from J, the junction kept 2 bases outside the gene matches. Germline V gives CDR1 LNHDA, CDR2 SQIVND (reference sequence). In DNA form, the CDR3 reads TGTGCCAGTAGTAGGGACAGGGCAAGCAATCAGCCCCAGCATTTT. Translated, it gives CASSRDRASNQPQHF.

This clonotype was seen many times. The chain is built from TRBV5-1 and TRBJ2-7, with TRBD2 as a possible D gene (6 bases). The V gene lost 3 bases and the J gene lost 5 bases, with 6 bases spanning the gap. CDR1 and CDR2 from the germline V gene are SGHRS and YFSETQ. The CDR3 contains 11 residues. CDR3 in amino acids: CASSWGDEQYF. CDR3 nucleotide sequence: TGCGCCAGCAGCTGGGGGGACGAGCAGTACTTC.

This chain links TRBV5-1 with TRBJ1-5, with D perhaps matching TRBD1 (5 bases). Germline CDR1 reads SGHRS; CDR2 reads YFSETQ. The CDR3 extends over 15 amino acids. The V end lost 0 bases, the J end lost 7 bases, and 14 bases lay between the germline ends. The DNA of the CDR3 is TGCGCCAGCAGCTTGGGGGGGAGGGCAGGACAGCCCCAGCATTTT. This gives the protein CASSLGGRAGQPQHF. Supplemented by reference TRBV5-1 and TRBJ1-5, the full variable domain reads KAGVTQTPRYLIKTRGQQVTLSCSPISGHRSVSWYQQTPGQGLQFLFEYFSETQRNKGNFPGRFSGRQFSNSRSEMNVSTLELGDSALYLCASSLGGRAGQPQHFGDGTRLSIL.

The genes are TRBV6-1 and TRBJ1-1, with D possibly being TRBD1 (6 bases). CDR3 length: 15 residues. The germline V gene has CDR1 MNHNS and CDR2 SASEGT. V lost 6 bases and J 1 base, leaving 15 bases between the germline ends. CDR3 sequence (DNA): TGTGCCAGCAGGGCCCCCCGGGGGGCGAACACTGAAGCTTTCTTT. This sequence encodes CASRAPRGANTEAFF.

Concerning this clonotype: A junction end diverges from the germline sequence, so it may reflect a read error. This chain links TRBV20-1 with TRBJ1-2; weak D call: TRBD1 (6 bases). In germline, CDR1 is DFQATT, CDR2 SNEGSKA (reference sequence). CDR3 length: 12 amino acids. CDR3 sequence reads: CSAPVRGYGYTF. CDR3 nucleotide sequence: TGCAGTGCTCCAGTCAGGGGCTATGGTTACACCTTC.

The rearrangement uses TRBV6-2 or TRBV6-3 and TRBJ2-2; D gene uncertain. V lost 2 bases, J lost 7 bases, and 11 bases lay in between. Germline V gene sequence: CDR1 MNHEY, CDR2 SVGEGT. The CDR3 contains 14 residues. The CDR3 nucleotides are TGTGCCAGCAGTTACAAGGCGAGGCACGGGGAGCTGTTTTTT. Amino acid sequence: CASSYKARHGELFF.

The chain recombines TRBV12-3 or TRBV12-4 with TRBJ2-4; 8 positions match TRBD2. J was trimmed by 7 bases and V by 6 bases; bases with no gene match: 8. The CDR3 consists of 14 residues. The CDR3 coding sequence is TGTGCCAGCAGCCCAAGCGGGAGTTGGAACATTCAGTACTTC. Its translation is CASSPSGSWNIQYF.

This clonotype was seen ten or more times. The chain recombines TRBV30 with TRBJ1-2; D is ambiguous. This CDR3 contains 12 residues. The V end lost 0 bases, the J end lost 5 bases, and 7 bases lay between the germline ends. Germline V CDR1 and CDR2: GTSNPN, SVGIG (reference sequence). The CDR3 spells CAWSVKRYGYTF. CDR3 bases: TGTGCCTGGAGTGTGAAGCGGTATGGCTACACCTTC.

This clonotype was recorded at least ten times. This chain uses TRBV7-3 with TRBJ2-5, with 12 positions matching TRBD2. Germline loops: CDR1 SGHTA, CDR2 FQGTGA. The length of the CDR3 is 17 residues. J was trimmed by 5 bases and V by 5 bases; bases with no gene match: 12. The CDR3 loop reads CASSTGLAGSGLETQYF. CDR3 DNA: TGTGCCAGCAGCACCGGACTAGCGGGAAGTGGGTTGGAGACCCAGTACTTC.

This clonotype was observed many times. The CDR3 DNA reads as TGTGCCAGCAGCGGGACATGGGTCGGTCGAGACAACTATGGCTACACCTTC. Translated, it gives CASSGTWVGRDNYGYTF. V is TRBV11-1 and J is TRBJ1-2; weak D call: TRBD1 (6 bases). V dropped 5 bases and J dropped 2 bases, with 21 bases sitting between them. CDR3 length: 17 amino acids. Germline CDR1 reads SGHAT; CDR2 reads FQDESV (reference sequence).

This clonotype has more than one count but fewer than ten. V and J are TRBV11-2 and TRBJ2-5, with TRBD1 as a possible D gene (5 bases). In germline, CDR1 is SGHAT, CDR2 FQNNGV. V was cut by 0 bases and J by 7 bases, with 9 bases left in between. This CDR3 contains 13 residues. CDR3 DNA sequence: TGTGCCAGCAGCTTAGAGCGTCAGGGGACCCAGTACTTC. Its translation is CASSLERQGTQYF. The full variable domain, completed using reference TRBV11-2 and TRBJ2-5, is EAGVAQSPRYKIIEKRQSVAFWCNPISGHATLYWYQQILGQGPKLLIQFQNNGVVDDSQLPKDRFSAERLKGVDSTLKIQPAKLEDSAVYLCASSLERQGTQYFGPGTRLLVL.

This clonotype appeared a single time. DNA for the CDR3: TGTGCCAGCAGCTTGGAGGGGCCAGGAGCGGAAAACATTCAGTACTTC. Its translation is CASSLEGPGAENIQYF. The rearrangement uses TRBV12-3 or TRBV12-4 and TRBJ2-4, with D perhaps matching TRBD2 (6 bases). The CDR3 extends over 16 amino acids. The ends were cut back, 6 bases at V and 5 bases at J, with 20 bases in the middle.

This clonotype was seen only a few times. In DNA form, the CDR3 reads TGCGCCAGCAGCCAGATACGACGGGACTCCGGGGTCTATGGCTACACCTTC. The encoded protein is CASSQIRRDSGVYGYTF. The gene calls are TRBV4-3 and TRBJ1-2; tentative D call: TRBD1 (5 bases). This CDR3 has 17 amino acids. V was clipped by 3 bases and J by 4 bases, with 21 bases between them. Germline V gene data show CDR1 as LGHNA and CDR2 as YSLEER.

The rearrangement links TRBV24-1 to TRBJ2-2; TRBD1 matches 7 bases. J lost 1 base, V lost 4 bases, and 5 bases had no gene match. The germline V gene encodes CDR1 KGHDR and CDR2 SFDVKD. This CDR3 spans 16 amino acids. The DNA for the CDR3 is TGTGCCACCAGTGAGTCGGGACAGCTGAACACCGGGGAGCTGTTTTTT. This encodes CATSESGQLNTGELFF.

The chain uses TRBV9 and TRBJ2-5; the D is unclear. V was cut by 4 bases and J by 5 bases, with 12 bases left in between. The CDR3 is made up of 13 amino acids. From germline, CDR1 is SGDLS and CDR2 YYNGEE. DNA for the CDR3: TGTGCCAGCAGCCCGCTCGTCGCCGAGACCCAGTACTTC. Its translation: CASSPLVAETQYF.

This clonotype was found many times. A much larger clone sits a single nucleotide away, making a read error possible. In this CDR3 the conserved last residue, phenylalanine or tryptophan, is missing, so a read error is likely. The genes are TRBV19 and TRBJ1-1; unclear D gene. V was pared by 8 bases and J by 7 bases, with 17 bases between. CDR3 length equals 13 residues. Per germline, CDR1 LNHDA and CDR2 SQIVND (reference sequence). The CDR3 coding sequence is TGTGCCAGTTTCGGAGTAGGGCTAAATGAAGCTTTCTCT. This sequence encodes CASFGVGLNEAFS.

The chain joins TRBV12-3 or TRBV12-4 to TRBJ2-5, with no clear D. This CDR3 is built from 14 residues. Trimming removed 1 base at V and 2 bases at J, with 8 bases between. The CDR3 nucleotides are TGTGCCAGCAGTTTAGAACCCAATCAAGAGACCCAGTACTTC. As protein: CASSLEPNQETQYF.

At least ten counts were recorded for this clonotype. This chain connects TRBV6-2 or TRBV6-3 to TRBJ2-7; TRBD2 agrees at 14 bases. V shed 5 bases and J 4 bases; nucleotides not matched to a gene: 4. The length of the CDR3 is 15 residues. Germline CDR1 is MNHEY and CDR2 is SVGEGT. The CDR3 region has the DNA TGTGCCAGCAGTACGGGACTAGCGGGAGAATACGAGCAGTACTTC. Protein sequence: CASSTGLAGEYEQYF.

This clonotype appeared many times. The chain joins TRBV3-1 to TRBJ1-2; 7 bases match TRBD1. V lost 6 bases to trimming and J lost 3 bases; unmatched junction nucleotides: 7. Germline CDR1 and CDR2: LGHDT and YNNKEL (reference sequence). The CDR3 has 14 amino acids. CDR3 sequence: CASREGQSHYGYTF. The CDR3 DNA follows: TGTGCCAGCAGGGAGGGACAGAGCCACTATGGCTACACCTTC.

This sequence joins TRBV6-1 and TRBJ1-1; D gene unclear. Trimming removed 4 bases from V and 7 bases from J, with 13 bases in between. The CDR3 covers 13 residues. Germline-derived CDR1 and CDR2 are MNHNS and SASEGT. As DNA, the CDR3 is TGTGCCAGCAGTGTCATGGCAGCAGGTGAAGCTTTCTTT. Its translation is CASSVMAAGEAFF.